The clone carrying this T cell receptor (beta chain) was observed a handful of times. Its antigen is unknown. This entry belongs to a study of cytomegalovirus exposure and HLA in healthy donors. Study results and caveats: A later analysis reported that several of the most significant clusters appeared to be linked to common viral pathogens, among them Epstein-Barr virus.

Germline V gives CDR1 GTSNPN, CDR2 SVGIG (reference sequence). There are 14 residues in the CDR3. V lost 3 bases and J lost 7, with 17 bases in between. PCR was performed using 60 Vbeta and 13 Jbeta primers. The method was immunoSEQ multiplex PCR; TCRdb's version includes in-frame clones alone and lacks a portion of them. The sample has around 200,000 clones; approximately 79% are singletons. The receptor comes from a man aged 35-49 years in good health and CMV-seropositive. The chain has TRBV30 and TRBJ2-3; a possible D gene is TRBD1 (6 bases). Sequences were obtained from PBMCs. Written as DNA, the CDR3 is TGTGCCTGGAGACGAATCAACAGGGAAAATACGCAGTATTTT. Translated, it gives CAWRRINRENTQYF.